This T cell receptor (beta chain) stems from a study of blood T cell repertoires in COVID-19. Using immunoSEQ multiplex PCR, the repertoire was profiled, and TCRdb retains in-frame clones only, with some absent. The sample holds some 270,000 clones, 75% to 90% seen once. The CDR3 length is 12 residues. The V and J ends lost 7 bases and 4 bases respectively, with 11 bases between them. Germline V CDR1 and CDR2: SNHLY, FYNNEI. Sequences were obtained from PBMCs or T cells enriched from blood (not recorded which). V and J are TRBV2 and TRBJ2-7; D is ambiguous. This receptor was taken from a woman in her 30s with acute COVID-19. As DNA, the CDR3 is TGTGCCAGCACGGCTACTAAATACGAGCAGTACTTC. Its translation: CASTATKYEQYF.